The entry below describes one T cell receptor (beta chain). The data were obtained in a study of blood T cell repertoires in COVID-19. The V end lost 0 bases, the J end lost 9 bases, and 12 bases lay between the germline ends. CDR3 length: 15 residues. Germline V lookup: CDR1 MNHNY, CDR2 SVGAGI (reference sequence). TCRdb keeps only in-frame clones here, not all; method: immunoSEQ multiplex PCR. This sample has roughly 350,000 clones, with around 87% found just once. V usage is TRBV6-6 and J usage is TRBJ1-6, with a tentative D call TRBD1 (5 bases). The sequencing input was peripheral blood. This receptor was obtained from a woman aged 25-40 years with COVID-19, enrolled during active disease. The CDR3 nucleotides read TGTGCCAGCAGTTACTCGGGGCAGGGTGGTTCACCCCTCCACTTT. It translates to CASSYSGQGGSPLHF.